This TCR beta chain was recovered during a study of blood T cells in healthy people across ages. General observations from the study: Lack of knowledge of donor CMV status possibly confounded expanded clonotype changes.

Trimming removed 5 bases at V and 2 bases at J, with 27 bases between. The CDR3 is 19 amino acids. Germline V lookup: CDR1 SGHTA, CDR2 FQGNSA. Next came a second PCR, run for about 7 to 11 cycles, which used a sample-barcoded 5' primer along with a J-beta primer mix. TCRdb reprocessed the 5' RACE reads via MiXCR and lists one record per CDR3 protein. The sample has 2 million or so distinct CDR3 sequences, around 50% seen once. Regarding this clonotype: Its antigen is still unknown.

The sample was blood. V is TRBV7-2 and J is TRBJ2-5, with D perhaps TRBD2 (9 bases). This TCR was sampled from a woman between 40 and 50 years old in good health. CDR3 bases: TGTGCCAGCAGCCTGACCGGGACAGGCCAGCGGGGGGTTCAAGAGACCCAGTACTTC. It codes for CASSLTGTGQRGVQETQYF.